The 11 T cell receptor beta chains presented below share a single source sample, sequenced in a study of cytomegalovirus exposure and HLA in healthy donors. It was with 60 Vbeta and 13 Jbeta primers that the PCR ran. Sequencing used immunoSEQ multiplex PCR; TCRdb keeps in-frame clones, though not all of them. The sample yields about 200,000 clones, 78% seen once. The sample was PBMCs. The receptors stem from a woman in her twenties or thirties in good health and CMV-seropositive.

The rearrangement links TRBV19 to TRBJ2-2; 8 bases map to TRBD2. The trim removed 3 bases at V and 7 bases at J, leaving 4 bases unmatched. This CDR3 has 14 residues. In germline, CDR1 is LNHDA, CDR2 SQIVND (reference sequence). The CDR3 protein is CASSIQRGLGELFF. CDR3 DNA sequence: TGTGCCAGTAGTATCCAGCGGGGGCTCGGGGAGCTGTTTTTT.

V gene TRBV28 combines with J gene TRBJ2-5; perhaps TRBD1 as D (5 bases). The CDR3 consists of 11 residues. The V end was cut by 6 bases, the J end by 5 bases, with 7 bases between. Per the germline V gene, CDR1 is MDHEN and CDR2 is SYDVKM. This CDR3 is CASRGQETQYF. CDR3 DNA sequence: TGTGCCAGCAGGGGGCAGGAGACCCAGTACTTC.

This chain links TRBV29-1 with TRBJ1-1; no firm D call. The ends were cut back, 6 bases at V and 0 bases at J, with 5 bases in the middle. The germline gives CDR1 SQVTM, CDR2 ANQGSEA. This CDR3 has 11 residues. The CDR3 nucleotides read TGCAGCGTGTCGGTGAACACTGAAGCTTTCTTT. Amino acid sequence: CSVSVNTEAFF.

The chain uses TRBV6-5 and TRBJ2-3; 9 bases are shared with TRBD1. The CDR3 runs 15 residues. The V segment lost 6 bases and the J segment 4 bases; nucleotides outside the gene matches: 8. Germline V lookup: CDR1 MNHEY, CDR2 SVGAGI. The CDR3 loop is CASSLDRGGADTQYF. The CDR3, as DNA: TGTGCCAGCAGCTTGGACAGGGGAGGGGCAGATACGCAGTATTTT.

This chain joins TRBV4-1 and TRBJ1-6, with D perhaps TRBD1 (6 bases). V shed 1 base and J shed 7 bases, with 11 bases lying between them. CDR1 is MGHRA, CDR2 YSYEKL, per germline. The CDR3 has 15 residues. CDR3 amino acids: CASSQGYGTNSPLHF. The CDR3 bases are TGCGCCAGCAGCCAAGGGTATGGGACAAATTCACCCCTCCACTTT.

CDR3 sequence reads: CASRRTGEETQYF. The CDR3 nucleotides are TGTGCCAGCAGGAGGACAGGGGAAGAGACCCAGTACTTC. The chain links TRBV6-1 to TRBJ2-5; the match to TRBD1 covers 9 bases. The CDR3 covers 13 residues. The V gene end was trimmed by 6 bases and the J gene end by 3 bases; junction bases not matched to a gene: 2. The V gene's germline CDR1 is MNHNS and CDR2 SASEGT.

Written as DNA, the CDR3 is TGCGCCAGCAGCCCGATCCCTCTACAGGGGGCATATGAAAAACTGTTTTTT. It encodes CASSPIPLQGAYEKLFF. The chain carries TRBV4-1 and TRBJ1-4; 9 nucleotides align to TRBD1. CDR3 size: 17 residues. V shed 4 bases and J 6 bases; nucleotides not matched to a gene: 12. From germline, CDR1 is MGHRA and CDR2 YSYEKL.

The J gene is TRBJ2-7, the V gene TRBV9; D might be TRBD2 (5 bases). V lost 0 bases to trimming and J lost 3 bases, with 13 bases between them. The CDR3 runs to 15 residues. CDR1 is SGDLS, CDR2 YYNGEE, per germline. The CDR3 DNA is TGTGCCAGCAGCGTAGCTTCGGGGTTCGACTACGAGCAGTACTTC. Amino acids: CASSVASGFDYEQYF.

The chain uses TRBV28 and TRBJ1-2, with TRBD1 as a possible D gene (5 bases). Trimming removed 5 bases at V and 0 bases at J, with 13 bases between. CDR1 and CDR2 (germline): MDHEN, SYDVKM. The CDR3 length is 15 residues. The CDR3 sequence: CASSLMGGANYGYTF. The CDR3 DNA follows: TGTGCCAGCAGTCTTATGGGGGGGGCTAACTATGGCTACACCTTC.

The chain links TRBV13 to TRBJ2-7; 10 bases are shared with TRBD2. This CDR3 comprises 15 residues. Germline V gene data show CDR1 as PRHDT and CDR2 as FYEKMQ (reference sequence). V was clipped by 4 bases and J by 3 bases; unmatched bases: 6. CDR3 sequence (DNA): TGTGCCAGCAGCTCCGGCCTAGCGGGGGACTACGAGCAGTACTTC. Encoded protein: CASSSGLAGDYEQYF.

This rearrangement joins TRBV4-1 to TRBJ2-1, with D unresolved. The CDR3 sequence is 15 residues long. CDR1 and CDR2 (germline): MGHRA, YSYEKL. The V end was cut by 4 bases, the J end by 1 base, with 11 bases between. CDR3 protein: CASSPTRPSYNEQFF. CDR3 bases: TGCGCCAGCAGCCCAACTCGCCCGTCCTACAATGAGCAGTTCTTC.